This is a list of T cell receptor beta chains from one sample in a study of cytomegalovirus exposure and HLA in healthy donors. Here immunoSEQ multiplex PCR was the method, and the copy in TCRdb shows in-frame clones only, minus some. The table lists approximately 150,000 clones, about four fifths of them singletons. The specimen was PBMCs. The origin of the receptors is a male donor in good health and CMV-seropositive. CDR3s include the opening cysteine and the closing phenylalanine or tryptophan. The order of the fields is V gene, clone size, D gene, J gene, CDR3 protein, CDR3 DNA. D genes are given only for firm matches. Rows give clone size only sometimes, using once, few, many, or a class for an expanded clone.

TRBV9	.	.	TRBJ2-1	CASSVGSYNEQFF	TGTGCCAGCAGCGTAGGCAGCTACAATGAGCAGTTCTTC
TRBV6-5	.	TRBD1	TRBJ2-7	CASRIRTGPYEQYF	TGTGCCAGCCGAATCCGGACAGGTCCCTACGAGCAGTACTTC
TRBV29-1	.	TRBD1	TRBJ1-3	CSVVAQGLVGNTIYF	TGCAGCGTTGTGGCACAGGGGCTCGTTGGAAACACCATATATTTT
TRBV19	.	TRBD1	TRBJ1-1	CASSLGQGGTEAFF	TGTGCCAGTAGTCTGGGGCAGGGGGGCACTGAAGCTTTCTTT
TRBV5-4	.	TRBD1	TRBJ1-2	CASSSSTGGNYGYTF	TGTGCCAGCAGCTCGTCGACAGGGGGCAACTATGGCTACACCTTC
TRBV15	.	.	TRBJ2-7	CATSSDRQDYEQYF	TGTGCCACCAGCAGTGACCGACAGGACTACGAGCAGTACTTC
TRBV27	.	TRBD1	TRBJ1-2	CASTQTGGMDNYGYTF	TGTGCCAGCACGCAGACAGGGGGAATGGATAACTATGGCTACACCTTC
TRBV7-8	.	TRBD1	TRBJ2-3	CASSLEWGQAIDTQYF	TGTGCCAGCAGTCTAGAATGGGGACAGGCCATAGATACGCAGTATTTT
TRBV6-6	few	.	TRBJ1-1	CGTTNTEAFF	TGCGGGACAACTAACACTGAAGCTTTCTTT
TRBV30	.	.	TRBJ1-4	CAWSVRTTATNEKLFF	TGTGCCTGGAGTGTACGAACCACTGCAACTAATGAAAAACTGTTTTTT
TRBV6-6	once	.	TRBJ2-2	CASSLFKGTGELFF	TGTGCCAGCAGCCTGTTTAAGGGGACCGGGGAGCTGTTTTTT
TRBV27	.	TRBD1	TRBJ2-2	CASSSDREIGELFF	TGTGCCAGCAGTTCGGACAGGGAGATTGGGGAGCTGTTTTTT
TRBV7-9	.	TRBD1	TRBJ2-7	CASSLEGAGHEQYF	TGTGCCAGCAGCTTAGAGGGGGCTGGCCACGAGCAGTACTTC
TRBV2	.	.	TRBJ1-3	CASSGPGKSYPGNTIYF	TGTGCCAGCAGTGGACCAGGGAAGTCCTATCCTGGAAACACCATATATTTT
TRBV10-3	.	TRBD1	TRBJ1-6	CAISGTGASPLHF	TGTGCCATCAGTGGCACAGGGGCTTCACCCCTCCACTTT
TRBV4-1	.	.	TRBJ1-6	CASSQDDPLLTGFYNSPLHF	TGCGCCAGCAGCCAAGATGACCCACTCTTAACAGGGTTCTATAATTCACCCCTCCACTTT
TRBV7-2	few	.	TRBJ1-6	CASSTDSYNSPLHF	TGTGCCAGCAGTACAGACAGCTATAATTCACCCCTCCACTTT
TRBV6-6	.	.	TRBJ2-3	CASSRDTQYF	TGTGCCAGCAGTCGTGATACGCAGTATTTT
TRBV7-2	.	.	TRBJ2-7	CASSLVLGVYEQYF	TGTGCCAGCAGCTTAGTTCTCGGGGTTTACGAGCAGTACTTC
TRBV5-1	few	TRBD1	TRBJ1-3	CASSSGDRGGGNTIYF	TGCGCCAGCAGCTCGGGCGACAGGGGAGGTGGAAACACCATATATTTT
TRBV7-9	once	.	TRBJ2-1	CASSFVRGGYNEQFF	TGTGCCAGCAGCTTCGTTAGAGGTGGTTACAATGAGCAGTTCTTC
TRBV5-4	.	.	TRBJ2-5	CASSSPTQETQYF	TGTGCCAGCAGCTCCCCTACCCAAGAGACCCAGTACTTC
TRBV4-3	.	TRBD2	TRBJ2-3	CASSQVGPAGDTDTQYF	TGCGCCAGCAGCCAAGTGGGGCCAGCGGGGGACACAGATACGCAGTATTTT
TRBV5-6	.	TRBD2	TRBJ2-5	CASSRPGGGSETQYF	TGTGCCAGCAGCCGCCCGGGGGGGGGTTCGGAGACCCAGTACTTC
TRBV5-3	.	.	TRBJ1-1	CARAPFNTEAFF	TGTGCCAGGGCACCGTTCAACACTGAAGCTTTCTTT
TRBV7-9	.	.	TRBJ1-2	CASSPPSPGPNYGYTF	TGTGCCAGCAGCCCCCCCTCCCCAGGCCCTAACTATGGCTACACCTTC
TRBV11-2	.	.	TRBJ2-7	CASSVRGEQYF	TGTGCCAGCAGCGTTAGGGGCGAGCAGTACTTC
TRBV2	.	.	TRBJ2-3	CASAGADTQYF	TGTGCCAGCGCCGGTGCAGATACGCAGTATTTT
TRBV6-6	.	TRBD1	TRBJ2-7	CASSLDRDYEQYF	TGTGCCAGCAGTTTGGACAGGGACTACGAGCAGTACTTC
TRBV2	.	.	TRBJ1-1	CASSEALLGGWTEAFF	TGTGCCAGCAGTGAAGCGCTTCTTGGGGGGTGGACTGAAGCTTTCTTT
TRBV7-3	.	.	TRBJ2-6	CASSLGGARGSGANVLTF	TGTGCCAGCAGCTTAGGGGGGGCCAGGGGCTCTGGGGCCAACGTCCTGACTTTC
TRBV18	.	TRBD2	TRBJ2-3	CASSPPLAGGGDTQYF	TGTGCCAGCTCACCACCGTTAGCGGGAGGTGGGGATACGCAGTATTTT
TRBV11-3	once	.	TRBJ1-6	CASSSEPAYDSPLHF	TGTGCCAGCAGCTCGGAGCCTGCCTACGATTCACCCCTCCACTTT
TRBV19	.	TRBD1	TRBJ1-2	CASSIIQGAGLGYTF	TGTGCCAGTAGTATAATACAGGGGGCAGGACTTGGCTACACCTTC
TRBV7-2	.	.	TRBJ1-4	CASSLTDLNEKLFF	TGTGCCAGCAGCCTAACAGATCTTAATGAAAAACTGTTTTTT
TRBV7-9	.	.	TRBJ1-1	CAGSRDLRTKAFF	TGTGCCGGGAGTAGGGACTTGAGGACGAAAGCTTTCTTT
TRBV7-8	.	.	TRBJ1-6	CASSPGGEEFSYNSPLHF	TGTGCCAGCAGCCCGGGAGGGGAAGAGTTTTCCTATAATTCACCCCTCCACTTT
TRBV4-2	.	.	TRBJ2-7	CASSQAEGEGSYEQYF	TGTGCCAGCAGCCAAGCGGAAGGGGAAGGATCCTACGAGCAGTACTTC
TRBV2	.	TRBD2	TRBJ2-1	CASSEAGLAGGNNEQFF	TGTGCCAGCAGTGAAGCGGGGCTAGCGGGGGGTAATAATGAGCAGTTCTTC
TRBV7-9	.	.	TRBJ2-1	CASSFATAYNEQFF	TGTGCCAGCAGTTTCGCGACAGCTTACAATGAGCAGTTCTTC
TRBV6-1	few	TRBD1	TRBJ1-5	CASSELGRGPYQPQHF	TGTGCCAGCAGTGAATTGGGCAGGGGGCCCTATCAGCCCCAGCATTTT
TRBV6-6	.	.	TRBJ2-4	CASSYGLAGVLGIQYF	TGTGCCAGTAGTTACGGGCTAGCTGGGGTCCTAGGCATTCAGTACTTC
TRBV19	.	TRBD1	TRBJ1-6	CASWDGGQGNSPLHF	TGTGCCAGTTGGGACGGGGGACAGGGAAATTCACCCCTCCACTTT
TRBV12-5	.	TRBD1	TRBJ1-2	CASGLTGQNYGYTF	TGTGCTAGTGGTTTGACGGGACAGAACTATGGCTACACCTTC
TRBV27	.	.	TRBJ2-1	CATRSLFVSGTYNEQFF	TGTGCCACCAGGTCTCTTTTTGTTTCGGGAACCTACAATGAGCAGTTCTTC